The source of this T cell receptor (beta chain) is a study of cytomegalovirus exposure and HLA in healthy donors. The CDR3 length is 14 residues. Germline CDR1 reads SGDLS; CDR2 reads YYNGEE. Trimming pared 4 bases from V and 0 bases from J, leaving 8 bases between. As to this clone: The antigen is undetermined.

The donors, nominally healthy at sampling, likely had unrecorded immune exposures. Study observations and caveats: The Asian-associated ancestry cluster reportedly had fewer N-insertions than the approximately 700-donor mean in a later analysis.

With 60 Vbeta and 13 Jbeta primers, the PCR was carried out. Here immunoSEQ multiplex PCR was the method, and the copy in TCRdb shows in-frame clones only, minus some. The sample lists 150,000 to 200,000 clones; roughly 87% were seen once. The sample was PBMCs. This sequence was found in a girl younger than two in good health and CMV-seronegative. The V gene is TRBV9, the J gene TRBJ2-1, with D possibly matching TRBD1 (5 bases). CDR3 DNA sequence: TGTGCCAGCAGCAGGGGTTCCTCCTACAATGAGCAGTTCTTC. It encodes CASSRGSSYNEQFF.